This paragraph reports one TCR beta chain. The source of the sample is a study of blood T cell repertoires in COVID-19. Study-wide context: Samples representing acute and convalescent COVID-19 were sourced from the United States, Italy and Spain. T cells, B-cell-depleted T cells, or PBMCs supplied cDNA or gDNA.

V was clipped by 7 bases and J by 6 bases, with 10 bases between them. This CDR3 contains 12 residues. The germline CDR1 and CDR2 sequences are MNHEY and SMNVEV (reference sequence). Data came from immunoSEQ multiplex PCR; TCRdb stores just in-frame clones and leaves some out. The sample contains about 300,000 clones, nearly 90% of which appear only once. Participants were aged roughly 18 to 90 years, lived in 20 to 30 US areas, and enrolled virtually. Cohort placement rested on clinical history that participants reported themselves. V gene TRBV27 combines with J gene TRBJ1-5; D unclear. Material: PBMCs or T cells enriched from blood (not recorded which). This receptor was taken from a woman in her twenties or thirties who had recovered from COVID-19. For the CDR3, the DNA is TGTGCCAGCACCCAGGTCGGTCAGCCCCAGCATTTT. Translated, it gives CASTQVGQPQHF.